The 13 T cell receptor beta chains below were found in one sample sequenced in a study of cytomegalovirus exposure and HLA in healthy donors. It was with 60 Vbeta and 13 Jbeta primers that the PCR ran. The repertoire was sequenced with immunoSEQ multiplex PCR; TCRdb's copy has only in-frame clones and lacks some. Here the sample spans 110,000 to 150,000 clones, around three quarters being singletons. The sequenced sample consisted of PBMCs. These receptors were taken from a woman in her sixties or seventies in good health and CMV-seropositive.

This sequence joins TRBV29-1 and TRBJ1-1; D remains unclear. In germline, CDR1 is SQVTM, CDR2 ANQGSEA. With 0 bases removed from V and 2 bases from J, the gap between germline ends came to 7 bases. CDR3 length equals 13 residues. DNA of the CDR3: TGCAGCGTTGAAGAGAGGGCTAACACTGAAGCTTTCTTT. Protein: CSVEERANTEAFF.

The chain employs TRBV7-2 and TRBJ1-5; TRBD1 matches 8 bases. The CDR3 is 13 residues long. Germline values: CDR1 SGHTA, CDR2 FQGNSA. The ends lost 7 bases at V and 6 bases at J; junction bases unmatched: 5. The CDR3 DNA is TGTGCCAGCAAGGGACAGGAGGGTCAGCCCCAGCATTTT. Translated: CASKGQEGQPQHF.

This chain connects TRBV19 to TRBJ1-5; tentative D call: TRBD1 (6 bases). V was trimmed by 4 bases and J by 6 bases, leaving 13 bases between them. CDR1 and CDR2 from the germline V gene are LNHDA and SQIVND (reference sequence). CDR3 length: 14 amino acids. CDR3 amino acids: CASSTRQGRQPQHF. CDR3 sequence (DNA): TGTGCCAGTAGTACCCGCCAGGGGCGTCAGCCCCAGCATTTT.

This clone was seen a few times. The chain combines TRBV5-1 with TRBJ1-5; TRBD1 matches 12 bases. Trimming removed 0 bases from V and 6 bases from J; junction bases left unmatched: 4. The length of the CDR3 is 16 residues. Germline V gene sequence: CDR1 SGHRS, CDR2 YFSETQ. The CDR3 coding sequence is TGCGCCAGCAGCTTGGTGGGACAGGGGGCTGGTCAGCCCCAGCATTTT. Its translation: CASSLVGQGAGQPQHF.

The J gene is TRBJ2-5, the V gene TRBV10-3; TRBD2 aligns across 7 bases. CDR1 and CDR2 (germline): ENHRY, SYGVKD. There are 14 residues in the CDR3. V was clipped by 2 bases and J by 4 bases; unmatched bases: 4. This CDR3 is CAISEVIAGETQYF. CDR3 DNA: TGTGCCATCAGTGAGGTAATAGCGGGAGAGACCCAGTACTTC.

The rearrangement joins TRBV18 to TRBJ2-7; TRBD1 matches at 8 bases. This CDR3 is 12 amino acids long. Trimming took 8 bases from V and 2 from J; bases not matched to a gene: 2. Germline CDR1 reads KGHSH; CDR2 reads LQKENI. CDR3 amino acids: CASGGQAYEQYF. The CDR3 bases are TGTGCCAGCGGGGGACAGGCCTACGAGCAGTACTTC.

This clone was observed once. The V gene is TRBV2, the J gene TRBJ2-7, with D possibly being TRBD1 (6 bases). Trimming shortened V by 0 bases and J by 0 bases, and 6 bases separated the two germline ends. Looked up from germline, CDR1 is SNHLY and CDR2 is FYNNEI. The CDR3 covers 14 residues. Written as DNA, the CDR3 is TGTGCCAGCAGTGAAGCAGGGGGCTCCTACGAGCAGTACTTC. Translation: CASSEAGGSYEQYF.

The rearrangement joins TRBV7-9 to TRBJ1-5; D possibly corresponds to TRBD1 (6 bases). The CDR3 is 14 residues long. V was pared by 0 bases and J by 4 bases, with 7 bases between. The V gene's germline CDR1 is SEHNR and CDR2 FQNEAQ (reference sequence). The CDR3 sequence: CASSLADSNQPQHF. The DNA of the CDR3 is TGTGCCAGCAGCTTAGCGGACAGTAATCAGCCCCAGCATTTT.

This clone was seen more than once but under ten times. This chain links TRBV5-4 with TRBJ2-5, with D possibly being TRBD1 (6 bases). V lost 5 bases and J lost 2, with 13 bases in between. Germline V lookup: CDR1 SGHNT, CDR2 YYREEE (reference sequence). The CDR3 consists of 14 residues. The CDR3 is CASSYQGWQETQYF. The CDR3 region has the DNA TGTGCCAGCAGTTATCAGGGGTGGCAAGAGACCCAGTACTTC.

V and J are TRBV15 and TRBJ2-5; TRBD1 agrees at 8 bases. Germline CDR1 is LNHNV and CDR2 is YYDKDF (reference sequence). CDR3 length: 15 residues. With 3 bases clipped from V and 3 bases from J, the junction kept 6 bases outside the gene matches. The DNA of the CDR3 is TGTGCCACCAGCAGGGACAGGGATGGAAAAGAGACCCAGTACTTC. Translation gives CATSRDRDGKETQYF.

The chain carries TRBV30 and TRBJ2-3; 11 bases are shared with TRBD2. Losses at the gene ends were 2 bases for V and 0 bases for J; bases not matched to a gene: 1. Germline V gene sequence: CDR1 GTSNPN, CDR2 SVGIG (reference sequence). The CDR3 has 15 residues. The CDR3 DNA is TGTGCCTGGAGTCGGACTAGCGGGAGCACAGATACGCAGTATTTT. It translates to CAWSRTSGSTDTQYF.

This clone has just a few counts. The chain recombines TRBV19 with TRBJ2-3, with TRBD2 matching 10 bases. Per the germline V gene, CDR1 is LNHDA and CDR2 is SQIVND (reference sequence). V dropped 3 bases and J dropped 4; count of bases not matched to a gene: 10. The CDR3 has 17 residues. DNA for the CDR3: TGTGCCAGTAGTATCTACCAGCGGGAGGGACGCGCAGATACGCAGTATTTT. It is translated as CASSIYQREGRADTQYF.

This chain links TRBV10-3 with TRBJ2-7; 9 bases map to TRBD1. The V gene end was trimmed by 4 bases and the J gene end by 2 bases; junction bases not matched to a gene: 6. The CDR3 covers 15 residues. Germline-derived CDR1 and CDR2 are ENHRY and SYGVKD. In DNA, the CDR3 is TGTGCCATCAGTGGAACCGGGACAGGGCCCTACGAGCAGTACTTC. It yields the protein CAISGTGTGPYEQYF.